The rows below give T cell receptor beta chains drawn from one sample of a study of CD4 T cells in lung cancer. Sequencing used immunoSEQ multiplex PCR; TCRdb keeps in-frame clones, though not all of them. Of some 2,000 clones listed, less than 75% are singletons. These TCRs are of unknown antigen specificity. Sequences were obtained from a CD4+ T cell line or clone grown in culture. Receptors originate from a woman aged 55-75 years with non-small cell lung cancer. Some clones in this sample may be carry-over from other donors' samples. CDR3s include the opening cysteine and the closing phenylalanine or tryptophan. The D gene is left open where the match is weak. The size of a clone is reported for some rows only, either as once, few or many, or as a class for expanded clones.

>15|NA|TRBJ1-4|NA|TRBV25-1
CASSESGGAEEKLFF
TGTGCCAGCAGTGAATCTGGGGGGGCCGAGGAAAAACTGTTTTTT
>16|NA|TRBJ2-1|NA|TRBV5-5
CASSLSWSTIGNEQFF
TGTGCCAGCAGCTTGTCCTGGAGTACGATTGGCAATGAGCAGTTCTTC
>12|NA|TRBJ1-2|NA|TRBV18
CASSPPGWGYTF
TGTGCCAGCTCACCGCCAGGGTGGGGCTACACCTTC
>15|NA|TRBJ2-1|TRBD2|TRBV28
CASTRLAGSYNEQFF
TGTGCCAGCACCCGACTAGCGGGCTCCTACAATGAGCAGTTCTTC
>18|NA|TRBJ2-1|TRBD2|TRBV7-2
CASSLNGAGGPVNNEQFF
TGTGCCAGCAGCTTAAATGGTGCGGGGGGGCCAGTTAACAATGAGCAGTTCTTC
>15|NA|TRBJ2-4|NA|TRBV7-2
CASSLDLRTENIQYF
TGTGCCAGCAGCTTAGATCTCAGGACAGAAAACATTCAGTACTTC
>14|few|TRBJ1-4|NA|TRBV19
CASSRTTVGEKLFF
TGTGCCAGTAGCCGGACAACTGTCGGGGAAAAACTGTTTTTT
>13|NA|TRBJ1-3|NA|TRBV6-1
CASEGNSGNTIYF
TGTGCCAGCGAGGGGAACTCTGGAAACACCATATATTTT
>17|NA|TRBJ1-1|NA|TRBV12-5
CASGYIPLVDMNTEAFF
TGTGCTAGTGGTTATATTCCTCTGGTCGATATGAACACTGAAGCTTTCTTT
>13|NA|TRBJ2-7|TRBD1|TRBV19
CASSTTGVREQYF
TGTGCCAGTAGTACAACAGGGGTACGTGAGCAGTACTTC
>17|NA|TRBJ2-1|TRBD2|TRBV19
CASKASGTFGVYNEQFF
TGTGCCAGTAAAGCTAGCGGGACCTTTGGGGTTTACAATGAGCAGTTCTTC
>12|once|TRBJ1-1|TRBD1|TRBV6-1
CAGNRGDTEAFF
TGTGCCGGCAACAGGGGCGACACTGAAGCTTTCTTT
>15|once|TRBJ1-2|NA|TRBV6-5
CASSFVTGLNYGYTF
TGTGCCAGCAGTTTCGTAACAGGGTTGAACTATGGCTACACCTTC
>17|NA|TRBJ2-2|NA|TRBV19
CASNPRGAGSRTGELFF
TGTGCCAGTAACCCAAGGGGGGCAGGGAGTCGCACCGGGGAGCTGTTTTTT
>14|NA|TRBJ1-2|NA|TRBV7-2
CARRDMEGHYGYTF
TGTGCCAGGAGGGACATGGAGGGTCACTATGGCTACACCTTC
>17|NA|TRBJ2-1|TRBD2|TRBV15
CATSKEGASGSWNEQFF
TGTGCCACCAGCAAAGAGGGAGCTAGCGGGAGTTGGAATGAGCAGTTCTTC
>14|NA|TRBJ1-3|NA|TRBV14
CASSQSSSGNTIYF
TGTGCCAGCAGCCAGTCGAGCTCTGGAAACACCATATATTTT
>17|NA|TRBJ2-2|TRBD2|TRBV7-6
CASSANPSGQNTGELFF
TGTGCCAGCAGCGCTAACCCTAGCGGACAAAACACCGGGGAGCTGTTTTTT
>14|NA|TRBJ1-2|TRBD1|TRBV29-1
CSVGSGGAVHGYTF
TGCAGCGTTGGTTCAGGGGGCGCGGTACATGGCTACACCTTC
>15|NA|TRBJ2-2|TRBD2|TRBV28
CASSLLTGGTGELFF
TGTGCCAGCAGTTTATTGACGGGGGGAACCGGGGAGCTGTTTTTT
>12|NA|TRBJ2-1|NA|TRBV4-1
CASSQGGGEQFF
TGCGCCAGCAGCCAAGGGGGAGGTGAGCAGTTCTTC
>15|NA|TRBJ1-2|NA|TRBV18
CASSPMPGQVYGYTF
TGTGCCAGCTCACCCATGCCGGGACAAGTCTATGGCTACACCTTC
>14|NA|TRBJ1-4|NA|TRBV18
CASSPTGTNEKLFF
TGTGCCAGCTCACCAACGGGGACTAATGAAAAACTGTTTTTT
>15|NA|TRBJ1-5|TRBD1|TRBV7-6
CASSFLTGGDQPQHF
TGTGCCAGCAGCTTCCTGACAGGGGGCGATCAGCCCCAGCATTTT
>10|NA|TRBJ1-2|NA|TRBV2
CASKTYGYTF
TGTGCCAGCAAGACCTATGGCTACACCTTC
>15|NA|TRBJ2-2|TRBD1|TRBV10-3
CATGPGTGTTGELFF
TGTGCCACCGGACCAGGGACAGGGACCACCGGGGAGCTGTTTTTT
>12|few|TRBJ2-5|NA|TRBV19
CASGGWGETQYF
TGTGCCAGTGGGGGATGGGGAGAGACCCAGTACTTC
>15|NA|TRBJ2-7|TRBD2|TRBV7-2
CASSTGLAPSYEQYF
TGTGCCAGCAGCACGGGACTAGCTCCCTCTTACGAGCAGTACTTC
>16|NA|TRBJ2-3|NA|TRBV7-2
CASSLLGTPSTDTQYF
TGTGCCAGCAGCCTACTTGGGACTCCTAGCACAGATACGCAGTATTTT
>19|NA|TRBJ2-1|TRBD2|TRBV5-6
CASSLMGLAGGPGGDEQFF
TGTGCCAGCAGCTTGATGGGACTAGCGGGAGGGCCGGGTGGGGATGAGCAGTTCTTC
>16|NA|TRBJ1-5|NA|TRBV7-2
CASSLHPGTSNQPQHF
TGTGCCAGCAGCTTACACCCCGGGACATCAAATCAGCCCCAGCATTTT
>15|NA|TRBJ2-1|NA|TRBV2
CASSLGRSPLTEQFF
TGTGCCAGCAGTCTAGGTCGCTCCCCCCTTACTGAGCAGTTCTTC
>16|NA|TRBJ2-7|NA|TRBV5-4
CASSLSSGLGSYEQYF
TGTGCCAGCAGCTTGTCCTCAGGGTTGGGGTCCTACGAGCAGTACTTC
>12|once|TRBJ2-5|NA|TRBV18
CASSPLQETQYF
TGTGCCAGCTCACCTCTCCAAGAGACCCAGTACTTC
>16|NA|TRBJ1-3|NA|TRBV28
CACSLGQLFSGNTIYF
TGTGCCTGCTCCCTTGGACAGCTATTCTCTGGAAACACCATATATTTT
>16|NA|TRBJ2-5|NA|TRBV11-2
CASSPWGDRAQETQYF
TGTGCCAGCAGCCCCTGGGGGGACCGGGCCCAAGAGACCCAGTACTTC
>13|NA|TRBJ1-2|NA|TRBV7-2
CASSSRQDPGYTF
TGTGCCAGCAGCTCCCGACAGGATCCTGGCTACACCTTC
>13|NA|TRBJ2-1|NA|TRBV2
CASSWGSLGEQFF
TGTGCCAGCAGTTGGGGATCCCTAGGGGAGCAGTTCTTC
>13|NA|TRBJ2-5|TRBD2|TRBV4-1
CASSPSGSETQYF
TGCGCCAGCAGCCCAAGCGGGAGTGAGACCCAGTACTTC
>13|large|TRBJ1-4|NA|TRBV19
CASSQSIGVLLFF
TGTGCCAGTAGTCAATCCATTGGAGTTCTGCTGTTTTTT
>16|NA|TRBJ1-6|TRBD1|TRBV6-5
CASSSRQGTYNSPLHF
TGTGCCAGCAGTTCAAGACAGGGCACCTATAATTCACCCCTCCACTTT
>16|NA|TRBJ1-4|NA|TRBV6-6
CASSYGGLVTNEKLFF
TGTGCCAGCAGTTACGGGGGGCTTGTAACTAATGAAAAACTGTTTTTT
>11|few|TRBJ2-7|NA|TRBV7-6
CASSSGREQYF
TGTGCCAGCAGCTCCGGCAGGGAGCAGTACTTC
>14|NA|TRBJ2-5|NA|TRBV7-9
CASSFQKWEETQYF
TGTGCCAGCAGCTTTCAAAAGTGGGAAGAGACCCAGTACTTC
>12|NA|TRBJ2-1|NA|TRBV19
CASGTFYNEQFF
TGTGCCAGTGGGACCTTCTACAATGAGCAGTTCTTC
>17|NA|TRBJ2-2|TRBD2|TRBV13
CASSLRTSGSYTGELFF
TGTGCCAGCAGCCTTAGGACTAGCGGGAGTTACACCGGGGAGCTGTTTTTT
>14|few|TRBJ1-4|TRBD1|TRBV5-1
CASSTGTGREKLFF
TGCGCCAGCAGCACCGGGACAGGGAGAGAAAAACTGTTTTTT